The entry below gives a single TCR beta chain sequence along with its context. Its target is unknown. CDR3 length: 18 residues. The germline V gene encodes CDR1 LGHNA and CDR2 YSLEER. The V gene lost 0 bases and the J gene lost 2 bases, with 18 bases spanning the gap. These data belong to a study of cytomegalovirus exposure and HLA in healthy donors. Study-wide results and caveats: Reportedly, cytomegalovirus status was diagnosed with high sensitivity and specificity.

Generated by immunoSEQ multiplex PCR, the TCRdb table keeps only in-frame clones and is missing some. The sample includes more than 85,000 clones, roughly 92% of them seen just once. Material: PBMCs. The TCR originated in a woman aged 30 to 39 in good health and CMV-seropositive. The rearrangement uses TRBV4-3 and TRBJ2-3; D might be TRBD2 (5 bases). The CDR3 loop is CASSQDYKDYQNTDTQYF. The CDR3 coding sequence is TGCGCCAGCAGCCAAGATTATAAAGACTACCAAAACACAGATACGCAGTATTTT.